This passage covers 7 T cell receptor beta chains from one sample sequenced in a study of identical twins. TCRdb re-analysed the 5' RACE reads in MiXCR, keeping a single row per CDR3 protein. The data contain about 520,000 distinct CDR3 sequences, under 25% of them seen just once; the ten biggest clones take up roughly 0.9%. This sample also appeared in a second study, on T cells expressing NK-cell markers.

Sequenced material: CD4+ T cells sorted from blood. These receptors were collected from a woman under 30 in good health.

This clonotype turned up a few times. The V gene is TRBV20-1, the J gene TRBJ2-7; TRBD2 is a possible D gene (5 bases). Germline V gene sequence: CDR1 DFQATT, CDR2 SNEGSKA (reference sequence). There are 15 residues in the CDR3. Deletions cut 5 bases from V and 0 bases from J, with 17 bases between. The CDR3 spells CSAHKGGLSSYEQYF. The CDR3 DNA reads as TGCAGTGCTCATAAGGGCGGGCTTAGCTCCTACGAGCAGTACTTC.

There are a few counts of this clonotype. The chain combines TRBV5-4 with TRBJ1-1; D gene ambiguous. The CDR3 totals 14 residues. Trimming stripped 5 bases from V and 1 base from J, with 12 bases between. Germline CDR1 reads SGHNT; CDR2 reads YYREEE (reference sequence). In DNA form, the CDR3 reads TGTGCCAGCAGTTATAGACGGGGGAACACTGAAGCTTTCTTT. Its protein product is CASSYRRGNTEAFF.

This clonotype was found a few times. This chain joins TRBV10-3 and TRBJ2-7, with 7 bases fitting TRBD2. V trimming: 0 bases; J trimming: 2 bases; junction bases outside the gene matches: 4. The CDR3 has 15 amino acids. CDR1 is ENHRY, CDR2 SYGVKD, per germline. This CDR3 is CAISESMGGTYEQYF. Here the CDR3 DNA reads TGTGCCATCAGTGAGTCGATGGGAGGGACCTACGAGCAGTACTTC.

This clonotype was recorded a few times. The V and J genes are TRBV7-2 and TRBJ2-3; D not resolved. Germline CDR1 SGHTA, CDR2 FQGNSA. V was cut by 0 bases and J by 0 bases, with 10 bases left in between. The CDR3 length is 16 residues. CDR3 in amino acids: CASSLAWHISTDTQYF. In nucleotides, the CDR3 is TGTGCCAGCAGCTTAGCGTGGCATATTAGCACAGATACGCAGTATTTT.

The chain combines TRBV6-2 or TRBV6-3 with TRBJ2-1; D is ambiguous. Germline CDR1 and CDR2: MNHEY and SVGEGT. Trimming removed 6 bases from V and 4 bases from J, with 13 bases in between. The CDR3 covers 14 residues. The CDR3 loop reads CASSYNSYYNEQFF. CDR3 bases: TGTGCCAGCAGCTACAATTCCTATTACAATGAGCAGTTCTTC.

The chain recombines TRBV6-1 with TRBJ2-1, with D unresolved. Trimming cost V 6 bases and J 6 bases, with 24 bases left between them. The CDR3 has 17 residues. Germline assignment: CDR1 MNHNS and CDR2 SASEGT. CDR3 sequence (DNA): TGTGCCAGCAGCCCCTTGGACCTAGAAAGGTCCCTCAATGAGCAGTTCTTC. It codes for CASSPLDLERSLNEQFF.

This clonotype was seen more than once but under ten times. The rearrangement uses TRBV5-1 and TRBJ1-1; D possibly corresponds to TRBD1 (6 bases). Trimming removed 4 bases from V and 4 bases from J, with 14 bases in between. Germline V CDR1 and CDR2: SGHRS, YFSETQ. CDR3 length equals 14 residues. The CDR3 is CASSSQGTVTEAFF. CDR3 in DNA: TGCGCCAGCAGCAGTCAGGGGACGGTCACTGAAGCTTTCTTT.